This is a list of T cell receptor beta chains from one sample in a study of T cells in Graves' hyperthyroidism and ophthalmopathy. MiXCR, applied by TCRdb to the multiplex PCR reads, yields one record per CDR3 protein. This sample has approximately 510,000 distinct CDR3 sequences, with 46% found just once. Source material: peripheral blood or thyroid tissue (not recorded which). The receptor set was obtained from an adult woman with Graves' disease, either hyperthyroidism or ophthalmopathy (not recorded which). CDR3s include the opening cysteine and the closing phenylalanine or tryptophan. Each record gives: clone size, D gene, J gene, V gene, CDR3 protein, CDR3 DNA. The D gene is left open where the match is weak. Only part of the rows carry a size: once, few, many, or a class if the clone is expanded.

many NA TRBJ2-5 TRBV6-5 CASNRGSQETQYF TGTGCCAGCAATAGAGGCAGTCAAGAGACCCAGTACTTC
few TRBD1 TRBJ1-1 TRBV9 CASSRRAGTVNTEAFF TGTGCCAGCAGCCGCCGAGCCGGGACAGTGAACACTGAAGCTTTCTTT
NA NA TRBJ1-4 TRBV10-3 CAISETGSTNEKLFF TGTGCCATCAGTGAGACAGGGTCAACTAATGAAAAACTGTTTTTT
NA NA TRBJ1-5 TRBV13 CASSFGFTNQPQHF TGTGCCAGCAGCTTTGGGTTCACCAATCAGCCCCAGCATTTT
few NA TRBJ2-7 TRBV14 CASSQEWFEQYF TGTGCCAGCAGCCAAGAGTGGTTCGAGCAGTACTTC
NA NA TRBJ2-7 TRBV11-2 CASGLRSYEQYF TGTGCCAGCGGCTTACGATCCTACGAGCAGTACTTC
many TRBD2 TRBJ2-2 TRBV7-9 CASSLFWKSSGQNTGELFF TGTGCCAGCAGCTTATTCTGGAAGTCTAGCGGACAGAACACCGGGGAGCTGTTTTTT
many NA TRBJ1-2 TRBV4-3 CASSQDYSNYGYTF TGCGCCAGCAGCCAAGATTATTCAAACTATGGCTACACCTTC
NA NA TRBJ2-5 TRBV25-1 CASSDPTAPPGTQYF TGTGCCAGCAGTGATCCGACGGCCCCTCCGGGGACCCAGTACTTC
NA TRBD1 TRBJ1-5 TRBV25-1 CASSECLGTGVLQPQHF TGTGCCAGCAGTGAATGCTTGGGGACAGGGGTTCTTCAGCCCCAGCATTTT
once NA TRBJ2-4 TRBV10-2 CASGVGIQYF TGCGCCAGCGGGGTGGGCATTCAGTACTTC
NA NA TRBJ2-7 TRBV20-1 CSASPPRGGSYEQYF TGCAGTGCTAGCCCGCCGCGAGGGGGGTCCTACGAGCAGTACTTC
many NA TRBJ2-5 TRBV9 CASSVGEGMRETQYF TGTGCCAGCAGCGTAGGTGAAGGGATGAGAGAGACCCAGTACTTC
many TRBD2 TRBJ2-5 TRBV4-1 CASSQEPGGRWTQYF TGCGCCAGCAGCCAAGAGCCCGGGGGGAGGTGGACCCAGTACTTC
NA TRBD1 TRBJ1-5 TRBV7-2 CASRQPGGSSPQHF TGTGCCAGCAGGCAACCAGGGGGAAGCTCACCCCAGCATTTT
many NA TRBJ1-2 TRBV20-1 CSASVNYGYTF TGCAGTGCTAGTGTGAACTATGGCTACACCTTC
few TRBD2 TRBJ2-3 TRBV7-3 CASSLDLTSGRTQYF TGTGCCAGCAGCTTAGATCTAACTAGCGGGAGGACGCAGTATTTT
few NA TRBJ1-1 TRBV15 CATSKTLGEAFF TGTGCCACCAGCAAAACCTTGGGTGAAGCTTTCTTT
NA NA TRBJ2-2 TRBV2 CASGTRTGELFF TGTGCCAGCGGGACAAGGACAGGGGAGCTGTTTTTT
NA NA TRBJ2-6 TRBV6-1 CATFRGANVLTF TGTGCCACCTTCCGAGGGGCCAACGTCCTGACTTTC
many TRBD2 TRBJ2-7 TRBV7-2 CASSSSGRVSYEQYF TGTGCCAGCAGCTCTAGCGGGAGGGTATCCTACGAGCAGTACTTC
NA NA TRBJ1-4 TRBV19 CASSFGPGTTNEKLFF NA